What follows is one T cell receptor (beta chain) and its context. Its target is not known. With the ViraFEST assay, the study expanded antigen-specific CD4+ T cells using viral peptide pools, then sequenced them. Investigators separated out CD4+ T cells once around 11 days of culture had passed. Nucleocapsid antibodies stayed negative before and after vaccination, showing no earlier SARS-CoV-2 infection. With 7.5 to 10 ug/ml peptides and around 9.9 IU/ml IL-2, fewer than 2.5 million PBMC per well were cultured. Only in-frame clones appear in the TCRdb table, and some are missing; sequencing was by immunoSEQ multiplex PCR. This sample has roughly 76,000 clones; roughly four fifths occur once, and the top ten carry approximately 2%. This entry belongs to a study of vaccination effects on CD4 cells after COVID-19. Sample: CD4+ T cells from PBMCs cultured with HCoV-229E spike peptides, taken before COVID-19 vaccination. This TCR was sampled from a human donor who received a COVID-19 vaccine.

CDR3 amino acids: CASSSLIGDYNEQFF. The CDR3 region has the DNA TGTGCCAGCAGCTCCCTGATTGGGGATTACAATGAGCAGTTCTTC. The V call is TRBV9, the J call TRBJ2-1; D call uncertain. The germline V gene has CDR1 SGDLS and CDR2 YYNGEE. V lost 4 bases and J 4 bases, leaving 15 bases between the germline ends. The CDR3 is 15 residues long. Complete variable domain (other parts from reference TRBV9 and TRBJ2-1): DSGVTQTPKHLITATGQRVTLRCSPRSGDLSVYWYQQSLDQGLQFLIQYYNGEERAKGNILERFSAQQFPDLHSELNLSSLELGDSALYFCASSSLIGDYNEQFFGPGTRLTVL.